This entry concerns a single T cell receptor beta chain. What it recognizes is unknown. The germline V gene encodes CDR1 LNHDA and CDR2 SQIVND (reference sequence). Trimming cost V 8 bases and J 2 bases, with 15 bases left between them. The CDR3 contains 15 residues. The whole isolated RNA underwent reverse transcription, so sequencing captured expressed TCRB transcripts. Method: immunoSEQ multiplex PCR; TCRdb's copy keeps in-frame clones and lacks some. The sample consists of around 250,000 clones, 11% to 15% of them appearing once. This specimen comes from a study of beta chain features in type 1 diabetes. Whole-study results and caveats: The naive, central memory and Treg TCRB repertoires of patients appeared to be more similar to one another than those of healthy donors. Within each of all four CD4+ subsets, Type 1 diabetes patients had TCRB CDR3s that were moderately but significantly shorter.

Sorting based on CD45RO/CCR7/CD25/CD127/CD95/CD27 separated CD4+ naive, central memory, regulatory and stem cell-like memory cells. The V and J genes are TRBV19 and TRBJ2-2, with TRBD2 as a possible D gene (6 bases). Sequencing was done on a sample of naive CD4+ T cells from blood. This receptor was taken from a man younger than 45 with type 1 diabetes. This CDR3 is CASRTVGGNTGELFF. For the CDR3, the DNA is TGTGCCAGTCGAACGGTGGGGGGAAACACCGGGGAGCTGTTTTTT.